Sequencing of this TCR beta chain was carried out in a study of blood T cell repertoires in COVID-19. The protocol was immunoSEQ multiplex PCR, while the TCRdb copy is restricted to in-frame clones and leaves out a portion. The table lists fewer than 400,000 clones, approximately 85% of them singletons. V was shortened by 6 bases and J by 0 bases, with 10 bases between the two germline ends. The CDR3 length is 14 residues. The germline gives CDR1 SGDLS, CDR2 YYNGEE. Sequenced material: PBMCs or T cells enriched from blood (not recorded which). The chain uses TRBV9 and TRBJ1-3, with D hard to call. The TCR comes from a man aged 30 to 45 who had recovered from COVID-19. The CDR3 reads CASNPRSSGNTIYF. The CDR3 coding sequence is TGTGCCAGCAATCCCAGGTCCTCTGGAAACACCATATATTTT.